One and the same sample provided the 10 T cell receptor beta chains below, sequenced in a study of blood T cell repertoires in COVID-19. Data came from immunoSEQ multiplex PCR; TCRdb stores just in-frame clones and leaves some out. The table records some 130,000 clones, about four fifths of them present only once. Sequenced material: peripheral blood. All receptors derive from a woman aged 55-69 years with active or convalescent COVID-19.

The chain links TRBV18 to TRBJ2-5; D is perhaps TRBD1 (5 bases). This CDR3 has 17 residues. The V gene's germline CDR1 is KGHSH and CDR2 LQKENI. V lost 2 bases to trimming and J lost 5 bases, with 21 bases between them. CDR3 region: CASSPGIGVDRTETQYF. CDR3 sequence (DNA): TGTGCCAGCTCACCAGGGATTGGGGTTGACAGAACGGAGACCCAGTACTTC.

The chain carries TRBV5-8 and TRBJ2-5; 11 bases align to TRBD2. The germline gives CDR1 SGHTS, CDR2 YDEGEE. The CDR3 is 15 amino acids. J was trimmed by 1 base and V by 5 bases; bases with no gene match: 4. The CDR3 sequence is CASSSGLAVQETQYF. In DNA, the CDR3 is TGTGCCAGCAGTTCGGGACTAGCGGTCCAAGAGACCCAGTACTTC.

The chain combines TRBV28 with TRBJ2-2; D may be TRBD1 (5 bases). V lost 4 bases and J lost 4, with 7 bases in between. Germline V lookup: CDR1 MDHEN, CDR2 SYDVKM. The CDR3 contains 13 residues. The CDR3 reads CASSSQGTGELFF. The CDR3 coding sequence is TGTGCCAGCAGTTCCCAGGGCACCGGGGAGCTGTTTTTT. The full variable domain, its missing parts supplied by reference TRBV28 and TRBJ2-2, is DVKVTQSSRYLVKRTGEKVFLECVQDMDHENMFWYRQDPGLGLRLIYFSYDVKMKEKGDIPEGYSVSREKKERFSLILESASTNQTSMYLCASSSQGTGELFFGEGSRLTVL.

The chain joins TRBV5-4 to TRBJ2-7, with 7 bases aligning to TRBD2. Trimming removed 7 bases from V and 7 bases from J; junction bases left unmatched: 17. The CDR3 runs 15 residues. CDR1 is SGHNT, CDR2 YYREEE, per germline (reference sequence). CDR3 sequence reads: CASGSAGRPFGEQYV. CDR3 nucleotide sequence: TGTGCCAGCGGGTCAGCGGGGCGCCCATTCGGGGAGCAGTACGTC.

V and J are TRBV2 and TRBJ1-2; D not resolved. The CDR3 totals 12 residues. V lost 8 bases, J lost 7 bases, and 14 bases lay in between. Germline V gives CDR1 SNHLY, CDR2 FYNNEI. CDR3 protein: CASFRGSGGYTF. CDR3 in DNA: TGTGCCAGCTTCCGGGGAAGCGGTGGCTACACCTTC.

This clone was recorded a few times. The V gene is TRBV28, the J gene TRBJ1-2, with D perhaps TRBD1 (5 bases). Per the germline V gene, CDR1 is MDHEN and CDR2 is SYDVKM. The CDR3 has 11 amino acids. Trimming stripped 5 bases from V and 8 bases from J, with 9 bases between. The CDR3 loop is CASSPRGGYTF. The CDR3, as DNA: TGTGCCAGCAGTCCCCGGGGGGGCTACACCTTC.

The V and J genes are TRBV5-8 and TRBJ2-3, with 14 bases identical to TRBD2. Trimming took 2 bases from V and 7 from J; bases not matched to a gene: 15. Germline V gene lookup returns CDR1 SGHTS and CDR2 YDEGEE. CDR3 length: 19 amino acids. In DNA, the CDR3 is TGTGCCAGCAGCTTTAAGGCAGCCGGGACTAGCGGGGGATCAAATACGCAGTATTTT. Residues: CASSFKAAGTSGGSNTQYF.

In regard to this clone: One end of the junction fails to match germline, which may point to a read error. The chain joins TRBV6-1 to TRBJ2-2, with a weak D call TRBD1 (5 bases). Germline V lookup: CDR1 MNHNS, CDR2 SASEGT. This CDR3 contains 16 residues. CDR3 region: CASSEVPGSNAGELFF. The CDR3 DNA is TGTGCCAGCAGTGAAGTGCCAGGGTCGAACGCCGGGGAGCTGTTTTTT.

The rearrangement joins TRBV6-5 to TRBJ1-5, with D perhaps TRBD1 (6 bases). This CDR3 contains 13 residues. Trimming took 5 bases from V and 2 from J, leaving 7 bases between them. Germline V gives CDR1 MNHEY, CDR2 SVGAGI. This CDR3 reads CASSRQGNQPQHF. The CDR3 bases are TGTGCCAGCAGTCGACAGGGCAATCAGCCCCAGCATTTT.

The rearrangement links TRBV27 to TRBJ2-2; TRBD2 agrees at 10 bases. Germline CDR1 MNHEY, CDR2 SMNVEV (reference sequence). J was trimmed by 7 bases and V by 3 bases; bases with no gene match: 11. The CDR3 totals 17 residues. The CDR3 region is CASSLRLAGVSVGELFF. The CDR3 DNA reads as TGTGCCAGCAGTTTGAGGCTAGCGGGAGTAAGTGTCGGGGAGCTGTTTTTT.